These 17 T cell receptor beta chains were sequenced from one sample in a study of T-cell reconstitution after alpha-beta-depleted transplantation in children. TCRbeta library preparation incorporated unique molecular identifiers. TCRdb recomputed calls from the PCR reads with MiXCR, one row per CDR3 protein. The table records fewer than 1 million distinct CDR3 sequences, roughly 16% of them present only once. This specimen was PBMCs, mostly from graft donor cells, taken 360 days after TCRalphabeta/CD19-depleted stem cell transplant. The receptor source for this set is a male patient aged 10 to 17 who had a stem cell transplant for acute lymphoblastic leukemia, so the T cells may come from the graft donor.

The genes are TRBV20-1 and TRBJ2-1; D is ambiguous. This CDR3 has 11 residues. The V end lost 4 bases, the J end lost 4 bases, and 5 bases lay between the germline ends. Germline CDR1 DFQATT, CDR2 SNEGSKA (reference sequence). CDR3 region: CSAIPYNEQFF. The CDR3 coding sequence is TGCAGTGCTATACCTTACAATGAGCAGTTCTTC.

In DNA, the CDR3 is TGTGCCAGCAGCTTAGACCTGACCGGGACAGGGCCCACAGATACGCAGTATTTT. Encoded protein: CASSLDLTGTGPTDTQYF. The rearrangement joins TRBV11-1 to TRBJ2-3; TRBD1 matches at 9 bases. This CDR3 has 18 residues. Germline V lookup: CDR1 SGHAT, CDR2 FQDESV (reference sequence). V trimming: 1 base; J trimming: 2 bases; junction bases outside the gene matches: 10.

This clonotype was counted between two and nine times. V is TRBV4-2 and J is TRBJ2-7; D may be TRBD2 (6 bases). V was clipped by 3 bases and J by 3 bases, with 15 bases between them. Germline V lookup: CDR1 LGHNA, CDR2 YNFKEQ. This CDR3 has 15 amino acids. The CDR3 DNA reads TGTGCCAGCAGCCAGACCCGGCGGGGCAACTACGAGCAGTACTTC. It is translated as CASSQTRRGNYEQYF.

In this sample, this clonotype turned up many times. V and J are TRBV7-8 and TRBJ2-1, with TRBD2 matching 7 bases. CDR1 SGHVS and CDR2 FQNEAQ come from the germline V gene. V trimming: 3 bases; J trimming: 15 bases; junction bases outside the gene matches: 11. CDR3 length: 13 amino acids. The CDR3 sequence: CASSFPGRESGFF. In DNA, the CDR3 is TGTGCCAGCAGCTTCCCGGGGCGGGAGTCGGGGTTCTTC.

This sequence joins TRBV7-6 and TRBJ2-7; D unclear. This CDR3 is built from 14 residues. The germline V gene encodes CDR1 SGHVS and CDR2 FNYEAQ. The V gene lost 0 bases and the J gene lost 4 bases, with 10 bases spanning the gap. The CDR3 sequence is CASSLAQEGYEQYF. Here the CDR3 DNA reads TGTGCCAGCAGCTTAGCGCAGGAAGGGTACGAGCAGTACTTC.

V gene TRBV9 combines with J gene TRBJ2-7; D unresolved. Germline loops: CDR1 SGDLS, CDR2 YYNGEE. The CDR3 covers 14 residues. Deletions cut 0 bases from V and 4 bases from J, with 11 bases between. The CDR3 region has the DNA TGTGCCAGCAGCGTAGCTGGGTCCGGTTACGAGCAGTACTTC. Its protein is CASSVAGSGYEQYF. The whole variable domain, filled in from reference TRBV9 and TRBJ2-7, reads DSGVTQTPKHLITATGQRVTLRCSPRSGDLSVYWYQQSLDQGLQFLIQYYNGEERAKGNILERFSAQQFPDLHSELNLSSLELGDSALYFCASSVAGSGYEQYFGPGTRLTVT.

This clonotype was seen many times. CDR3 in amino acids: CASSLEIPPSYEQYF. The CDR3, as DNA: TGTGCCAGCAGCTTGGAAATCCCGCCCTCCTACGAGCAGTACTTC. The chain links TRBV7-9 to TRBJ2-7; D is unresolved. The V gene lost 3 bases and the J gene lost 0 bases, with 12 bases spanning the gap. CDR3 length equals 15 residues. CDR1 is SEHNR, CDR2 FQNEAQ, per germline (reference sequence).

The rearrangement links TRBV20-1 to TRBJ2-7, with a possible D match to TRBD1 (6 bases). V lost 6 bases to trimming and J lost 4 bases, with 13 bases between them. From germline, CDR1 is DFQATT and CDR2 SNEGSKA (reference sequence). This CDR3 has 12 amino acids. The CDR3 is CSARGMWYEQYF. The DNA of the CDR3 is TGCAGTGCAAGGGGGATGTGGTACGAGCAGTACTTC.

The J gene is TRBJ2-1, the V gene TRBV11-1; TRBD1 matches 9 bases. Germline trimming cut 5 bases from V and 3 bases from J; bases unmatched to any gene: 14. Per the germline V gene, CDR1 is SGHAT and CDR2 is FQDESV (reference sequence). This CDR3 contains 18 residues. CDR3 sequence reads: CASSPRRTGTGIYNEQFF. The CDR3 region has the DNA TGTGCCAGCAGCCCACGACGAACCGGGACAGGGATCTACAATGAGCAGTTCTTC.

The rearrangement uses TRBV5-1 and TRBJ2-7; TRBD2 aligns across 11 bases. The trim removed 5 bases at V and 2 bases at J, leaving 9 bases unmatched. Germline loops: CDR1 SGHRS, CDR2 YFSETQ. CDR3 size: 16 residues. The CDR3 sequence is CASSPETSGETYEQYF. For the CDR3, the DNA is TGCGCCAGCAGTCCTGAGACTAGCGGGGAAACCTACGAGCAGTACTTC.

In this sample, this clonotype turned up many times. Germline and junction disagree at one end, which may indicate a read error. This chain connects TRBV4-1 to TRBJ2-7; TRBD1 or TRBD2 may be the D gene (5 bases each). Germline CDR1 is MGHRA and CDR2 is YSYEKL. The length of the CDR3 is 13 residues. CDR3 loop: CASSQGTSYEQYF. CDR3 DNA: TGTGCCAGCAGCCAAGGGACCTCCTACGAGCAGTACTTC.

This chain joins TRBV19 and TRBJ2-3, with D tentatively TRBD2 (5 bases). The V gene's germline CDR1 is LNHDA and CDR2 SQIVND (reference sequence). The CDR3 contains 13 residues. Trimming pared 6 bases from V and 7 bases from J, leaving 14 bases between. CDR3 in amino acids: CASSREGSYTQYF. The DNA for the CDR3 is TGTGCCAGTAGCCGGGAAGGATCCTATACGCAGTATTTT.

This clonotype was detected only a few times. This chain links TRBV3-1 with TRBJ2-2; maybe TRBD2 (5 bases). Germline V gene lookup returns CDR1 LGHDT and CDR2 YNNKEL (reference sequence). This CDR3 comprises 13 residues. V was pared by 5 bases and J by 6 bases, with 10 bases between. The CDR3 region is CASSKTNPGELFF. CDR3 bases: TGTGCCAGCAGCAAGACTAACCCCGGGGAGCTGTTTTTT.

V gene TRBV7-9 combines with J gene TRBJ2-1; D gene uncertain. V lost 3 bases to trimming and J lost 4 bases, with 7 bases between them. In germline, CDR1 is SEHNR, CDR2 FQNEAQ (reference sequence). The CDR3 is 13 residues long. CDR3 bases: TGTGCCAGCAGCTTTTCGGCGTACAATGAGCAGTTCTTC. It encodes CASSFSAYNEQFF.

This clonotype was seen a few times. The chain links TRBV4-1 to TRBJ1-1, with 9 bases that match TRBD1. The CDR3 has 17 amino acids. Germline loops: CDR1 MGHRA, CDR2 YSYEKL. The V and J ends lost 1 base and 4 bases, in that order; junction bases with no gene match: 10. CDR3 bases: TGCGCCAGCAGCCAAGCGCAGACAGGGGGATCGTTCACTGAAGCTTTCTTT. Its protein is CASSQAQTGGSFTEAFF.

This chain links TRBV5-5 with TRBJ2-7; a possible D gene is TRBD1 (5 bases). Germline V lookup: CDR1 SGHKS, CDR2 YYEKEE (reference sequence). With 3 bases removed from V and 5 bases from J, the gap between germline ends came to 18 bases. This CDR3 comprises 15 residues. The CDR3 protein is CASSSPRREGDEQYF. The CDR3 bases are TGTGCCAGCAGCTCCCCCCGCAGGGAAGGGGACGAGCAGTACTTC.

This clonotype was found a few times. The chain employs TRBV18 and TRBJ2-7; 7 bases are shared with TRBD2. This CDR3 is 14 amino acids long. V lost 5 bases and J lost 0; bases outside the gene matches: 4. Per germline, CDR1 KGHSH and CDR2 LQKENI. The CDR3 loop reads CASSSSSGSYEQYF. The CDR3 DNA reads TGTGCCAGCTCATCCTCTAGCGGCTCCTACGAGCAGTACTTC.